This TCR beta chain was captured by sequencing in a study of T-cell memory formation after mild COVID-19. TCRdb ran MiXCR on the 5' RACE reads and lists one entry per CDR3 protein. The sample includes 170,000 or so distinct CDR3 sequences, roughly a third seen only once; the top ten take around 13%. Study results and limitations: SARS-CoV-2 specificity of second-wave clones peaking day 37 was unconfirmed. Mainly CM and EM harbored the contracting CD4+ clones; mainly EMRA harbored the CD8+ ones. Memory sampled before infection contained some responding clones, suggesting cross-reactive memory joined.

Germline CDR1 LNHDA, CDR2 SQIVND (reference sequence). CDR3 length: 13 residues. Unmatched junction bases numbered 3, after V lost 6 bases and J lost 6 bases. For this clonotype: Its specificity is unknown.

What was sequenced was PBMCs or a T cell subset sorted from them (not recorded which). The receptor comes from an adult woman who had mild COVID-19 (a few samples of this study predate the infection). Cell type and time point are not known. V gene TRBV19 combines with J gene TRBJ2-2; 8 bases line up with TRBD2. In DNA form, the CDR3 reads TGTGCCAGTAGCCGAGCGGGAGCCGGGGAGCTGTTTTTT. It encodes CASSRAGAGELFF.